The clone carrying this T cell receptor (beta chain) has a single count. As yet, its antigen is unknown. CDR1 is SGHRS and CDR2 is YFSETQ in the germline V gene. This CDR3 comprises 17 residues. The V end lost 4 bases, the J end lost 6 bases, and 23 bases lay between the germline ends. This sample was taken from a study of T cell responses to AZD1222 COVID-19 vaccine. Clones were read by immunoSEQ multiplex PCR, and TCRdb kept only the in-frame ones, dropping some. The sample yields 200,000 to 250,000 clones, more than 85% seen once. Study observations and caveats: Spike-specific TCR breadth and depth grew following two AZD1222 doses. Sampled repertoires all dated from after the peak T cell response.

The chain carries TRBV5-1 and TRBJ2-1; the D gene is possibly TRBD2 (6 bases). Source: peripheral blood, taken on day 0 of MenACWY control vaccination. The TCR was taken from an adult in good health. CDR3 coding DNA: TGCGCCAGCAGCCCCCTCCCCGGGGCTAGCGTAGGCAATGAGCAGTTCTTC. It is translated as CASSPLPGASVGNEQFF.